The subject of this entry is one T cell receptor beta chain. The data stem from a study of blood T cell repertoires in COVID-19. The protocol was immunoSEQ multiplex PCR, while the TCRdb copy is restricted to in-frame clones and leaves out a portion. The table shows 200,000 or so clones, with approximately 80% occurring only once. CDR3 length equals 15 residues. The V gene lost 4 bases and the J gene lost 8 bases, with 16 bases spanning the gap. The V gene's germline CDR1 is KGHDR and CDR2 SFDVKD. The receptor was derived from a woman aged 35 to 49 with acute COVID-19. Sample: PBMCs or T cells enriched from blood (not recorded which). The chain has TRBV24-1 and TRBJ1-4; a weak D match, TRBD1 (5 bases). The chain's CDR3 is CATSDNVGAGEKLFF. The CDR3, as DNA: TGTGCCACCAGTGACAACGTCGGGGCGGGGGAAAAACTGTTTTTT.